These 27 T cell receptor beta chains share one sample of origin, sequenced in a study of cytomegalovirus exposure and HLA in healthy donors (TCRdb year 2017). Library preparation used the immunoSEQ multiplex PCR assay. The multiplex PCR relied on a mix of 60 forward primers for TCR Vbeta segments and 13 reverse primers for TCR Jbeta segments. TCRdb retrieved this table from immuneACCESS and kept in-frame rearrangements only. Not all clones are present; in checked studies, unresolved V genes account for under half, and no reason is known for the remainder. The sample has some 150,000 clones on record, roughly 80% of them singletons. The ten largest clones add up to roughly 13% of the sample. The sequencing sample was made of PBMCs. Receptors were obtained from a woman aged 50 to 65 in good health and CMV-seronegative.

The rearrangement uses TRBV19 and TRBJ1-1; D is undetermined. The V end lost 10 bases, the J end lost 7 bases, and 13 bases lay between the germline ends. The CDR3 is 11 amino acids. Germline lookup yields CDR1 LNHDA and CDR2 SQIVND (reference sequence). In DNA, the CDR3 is TGTGCCATACACCTCAGCGGTGAAGCTTTCTTT. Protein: CAIHLSGEAFF.

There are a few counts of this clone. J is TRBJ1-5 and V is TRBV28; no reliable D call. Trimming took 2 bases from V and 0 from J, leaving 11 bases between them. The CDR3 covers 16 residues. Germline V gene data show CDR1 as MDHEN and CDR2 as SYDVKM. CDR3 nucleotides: TGTGCCAGCAGTTTAATAGAACAGATTAGCAATCAGCCCCAGCATTTT. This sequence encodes CASSLIEQISNQPQHF.

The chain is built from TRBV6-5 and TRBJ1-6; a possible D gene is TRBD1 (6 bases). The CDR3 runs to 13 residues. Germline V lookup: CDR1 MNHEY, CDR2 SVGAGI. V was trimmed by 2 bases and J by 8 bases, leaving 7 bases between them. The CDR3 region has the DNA TGTGCCAGCAGTTACGGGGGCGATTCACCCCTCCACTTT. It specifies CASSYGGDSPLHF.

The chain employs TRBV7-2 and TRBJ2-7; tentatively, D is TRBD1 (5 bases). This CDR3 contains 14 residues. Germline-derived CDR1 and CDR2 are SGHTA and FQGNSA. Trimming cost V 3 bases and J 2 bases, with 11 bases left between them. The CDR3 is CASSFTTDTYEQYF. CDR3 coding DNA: TGTGCCAGCAGCTTTACGACAGACACCTACGAGCAGTACTTC.

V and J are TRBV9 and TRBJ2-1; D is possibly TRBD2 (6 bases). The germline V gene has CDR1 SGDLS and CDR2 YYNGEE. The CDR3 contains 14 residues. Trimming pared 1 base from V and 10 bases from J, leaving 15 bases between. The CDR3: CASSVSRGGNEQFF. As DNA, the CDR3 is TGTGCCAGCAGCGTATCGAGGGGCGGGAACGAGCAGTTCTTC.

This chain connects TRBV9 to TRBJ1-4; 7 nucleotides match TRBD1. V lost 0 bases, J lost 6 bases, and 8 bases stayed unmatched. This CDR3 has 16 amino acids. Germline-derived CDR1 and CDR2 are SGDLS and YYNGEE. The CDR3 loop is CASSVGTGGGYEKLFF. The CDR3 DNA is TGTGCCAGCAGCGTAGGTACCGGAGGGGGCTATGAAAAACTGTTTTTT.

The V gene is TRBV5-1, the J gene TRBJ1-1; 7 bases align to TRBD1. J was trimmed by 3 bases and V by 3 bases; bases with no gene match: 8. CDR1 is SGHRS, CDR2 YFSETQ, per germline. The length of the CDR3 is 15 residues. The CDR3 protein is CASSYAGTADTEAFF. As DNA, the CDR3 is TGCGCCAGCAGCTACGCCGGGACAGCAGACACTGAAGCTTTCTTT. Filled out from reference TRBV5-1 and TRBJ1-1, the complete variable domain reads KAGVTQTPRYLIKTRGQQVTLSCSPISGHRSVSWYQQTPGQGLQFLFEYFSETQRNKGNFPGRFSGRQFSNSRSEMNVSTLELGDSALYLCASSYAGTADTEAFFGQGTRLTVV.

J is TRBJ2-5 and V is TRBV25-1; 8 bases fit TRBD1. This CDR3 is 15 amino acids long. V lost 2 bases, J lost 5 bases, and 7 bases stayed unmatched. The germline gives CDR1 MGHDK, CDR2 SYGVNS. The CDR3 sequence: CASSEPDRVGETQYF. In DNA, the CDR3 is TGTGCCAGCAGTGAACCGGACAGGGTAGGCGAGACCCAGTACTTC.

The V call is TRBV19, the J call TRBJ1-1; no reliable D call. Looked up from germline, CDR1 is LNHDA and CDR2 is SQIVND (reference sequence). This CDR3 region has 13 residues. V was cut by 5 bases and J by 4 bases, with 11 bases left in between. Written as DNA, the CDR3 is TGTGCCAGTAGTCCCGTTTTTGTCACTGAAGCTTTCTTT. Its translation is CASSPVFVTEAFF.

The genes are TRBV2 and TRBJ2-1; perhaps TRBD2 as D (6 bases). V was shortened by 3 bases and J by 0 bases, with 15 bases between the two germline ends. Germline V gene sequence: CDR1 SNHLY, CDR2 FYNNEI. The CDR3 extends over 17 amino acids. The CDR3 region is CASSEGEATSSYNEQFF. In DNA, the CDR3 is TGTGCCAGCAGTGAGGGGGAAGCGACTAGCTCCTACAATGAGCAGTTCTTC.

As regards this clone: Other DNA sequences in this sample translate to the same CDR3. The CDR3 sequence: CSASFNTEAFF. The CDR3 DNA sequence: TGCAGTGCTAGCTTTAACACTGAAGCTTTCTTT. The chain employs TRBV20-1 and TRBJ1-1; D is undetermined. With 3 bases removed from V and 2 bases from J, the gap between germline ends came to 4 bases. Germline CDR1 DFQATT, CDR2 SNEGSKA (reference sequence). This CDR3 is built from 11 residues.

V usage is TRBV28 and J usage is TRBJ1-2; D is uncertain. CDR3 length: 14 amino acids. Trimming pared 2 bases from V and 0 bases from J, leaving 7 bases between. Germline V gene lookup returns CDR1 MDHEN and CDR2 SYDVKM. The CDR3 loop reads CASSLTVANYGYTF. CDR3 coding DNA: TGTGCCAGCAGTTTAACGGTGGCTAACTATGGCTACACCTTC.

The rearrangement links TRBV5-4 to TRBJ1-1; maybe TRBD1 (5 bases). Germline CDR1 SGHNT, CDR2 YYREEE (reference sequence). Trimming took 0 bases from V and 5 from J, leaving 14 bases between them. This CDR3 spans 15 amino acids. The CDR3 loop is CASSLAGRAGTEAFF. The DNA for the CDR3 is TGTGCCAGCAGCTTGGCCGGCAGGGCCGGGACTGAAGCTTTCTTT.

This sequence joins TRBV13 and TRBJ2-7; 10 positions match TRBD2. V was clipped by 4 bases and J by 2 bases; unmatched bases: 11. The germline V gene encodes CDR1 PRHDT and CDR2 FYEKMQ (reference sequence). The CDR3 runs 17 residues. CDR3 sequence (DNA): TGTGCCAGCAGCTCCTCCCCCTTAGCGGGAGGCACCTACGAGCAGTACTTC. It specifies CASSSSPLAGGTYEQYF. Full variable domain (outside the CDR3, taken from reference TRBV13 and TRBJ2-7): AAGVIQSPRHLIKEKRETATLKCYPIPRHDTVYWYQQGPGQDPQFLISFYEKMQSDKGSIPDRFSAQQFSDYHSELNMSSLELGDSALYFCASSSSPLAGGTYEQYFGPGTRLTVT.

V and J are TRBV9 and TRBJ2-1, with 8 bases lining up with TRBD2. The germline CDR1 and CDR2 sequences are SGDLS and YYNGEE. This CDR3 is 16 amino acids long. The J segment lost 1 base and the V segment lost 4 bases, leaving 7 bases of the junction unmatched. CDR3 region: CASSLSAGGSYNEQFF. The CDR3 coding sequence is TGTGCCAGCAGCCTCTCGGCGGGGGGATCCTACAATGAGCAGTTCTTC.

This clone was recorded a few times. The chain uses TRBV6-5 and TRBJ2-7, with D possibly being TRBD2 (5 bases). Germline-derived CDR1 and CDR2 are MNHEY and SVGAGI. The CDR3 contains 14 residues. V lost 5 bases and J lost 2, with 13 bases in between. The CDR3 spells CASSRVPGAYEQYF. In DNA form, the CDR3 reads TGTGCCAGCAGTCGGGTCCCCGGGGCCTACGAGCAGTACTTC.

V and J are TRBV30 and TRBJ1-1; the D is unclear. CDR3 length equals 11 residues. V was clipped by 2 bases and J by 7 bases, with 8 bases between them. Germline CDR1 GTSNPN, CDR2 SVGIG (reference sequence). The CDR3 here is CAWSPTREAFF. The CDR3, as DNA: TGTGCCTGGAGTCCCACGCGTGAAGCTTTCTTT.

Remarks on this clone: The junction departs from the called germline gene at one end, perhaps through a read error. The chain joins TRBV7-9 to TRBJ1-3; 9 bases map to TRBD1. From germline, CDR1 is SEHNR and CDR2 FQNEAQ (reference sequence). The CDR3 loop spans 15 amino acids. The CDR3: CSSSAGTGMGNTIYF. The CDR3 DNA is TGTTCCAGCAGCGCAGGGACAGGGATGGGAAACACCATATATTTT.

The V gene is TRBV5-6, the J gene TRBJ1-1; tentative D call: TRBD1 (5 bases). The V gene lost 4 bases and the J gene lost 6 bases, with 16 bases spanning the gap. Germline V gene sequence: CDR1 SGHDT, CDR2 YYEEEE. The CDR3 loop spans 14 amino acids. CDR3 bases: TGTGCCAGCAGCACCGGACAAGGGTGGGCTGAAGCTTTCTTT. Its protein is CASSTGQGWAEAFF.

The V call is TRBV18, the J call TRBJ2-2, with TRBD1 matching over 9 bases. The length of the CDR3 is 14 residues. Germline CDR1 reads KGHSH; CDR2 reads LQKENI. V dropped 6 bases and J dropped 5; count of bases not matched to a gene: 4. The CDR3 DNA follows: TGTGCCAGCTCGCGGACAGGGGTAACCGGGGAGCTGTTTTTT. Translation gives CASSRTGVTGELFF.

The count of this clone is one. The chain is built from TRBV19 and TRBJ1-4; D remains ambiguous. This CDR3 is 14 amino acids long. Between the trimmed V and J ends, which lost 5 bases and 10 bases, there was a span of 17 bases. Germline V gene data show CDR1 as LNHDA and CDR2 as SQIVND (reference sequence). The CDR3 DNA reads TGTGCCAGTAGTGACCGGGAAACAGAGGGAAAACTGTTTTTT. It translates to CASSDRETEGKLFF.

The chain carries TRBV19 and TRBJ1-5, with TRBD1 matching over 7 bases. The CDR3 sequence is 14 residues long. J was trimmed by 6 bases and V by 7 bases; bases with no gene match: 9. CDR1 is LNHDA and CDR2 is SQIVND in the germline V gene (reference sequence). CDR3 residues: CASIGDSPSQPQHF. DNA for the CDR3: TGTGCCAGTATAGGGGACAGTCCTAGTCAGCCCCAGCATTTT.

The CDR3 DNA follows: TGTGCCAGCAGCGGTCAGGGGGTGCCCTACGAGCAGTACTTC. It is translated as CASSGQGVPYEQYF. V and J are TRBV5-6 and TRBJ2-7; 7 bases match TRBD1. This CDR3 is 14 amino acids long. Per the germline V gene, CDR1 is SGHDT and CDR2 is YYEEEE. The V segment lost 4 bases and the J segment 2 bases; nucleotides outside the gene matches: 6.

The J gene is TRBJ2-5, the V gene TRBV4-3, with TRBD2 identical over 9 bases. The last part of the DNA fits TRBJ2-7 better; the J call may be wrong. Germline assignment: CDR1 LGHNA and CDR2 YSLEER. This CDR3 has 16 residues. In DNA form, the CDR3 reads TGCGCCAGCAGCCGCGGCGGGACTAGCAGTACCTACGAGCAGTACTTC. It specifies CASSRGGTSSTYEQYF.

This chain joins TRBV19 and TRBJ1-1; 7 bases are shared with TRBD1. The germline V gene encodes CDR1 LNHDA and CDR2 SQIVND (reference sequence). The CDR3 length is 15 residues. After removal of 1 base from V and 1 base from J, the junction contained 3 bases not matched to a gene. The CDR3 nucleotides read TGTGCCAGTAGTATAGCTAGGGGGCCGAACACTGAAGCTTTCTTT. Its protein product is CASSIARGPNTEAFF.

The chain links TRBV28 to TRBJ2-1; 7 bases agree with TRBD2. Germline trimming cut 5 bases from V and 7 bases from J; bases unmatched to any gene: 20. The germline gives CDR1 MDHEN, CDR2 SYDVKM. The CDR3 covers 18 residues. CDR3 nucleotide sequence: TGTGCCAGCAGTCCCGAGGCGGGAGTAATAAGGTTTAGGAATGAGCAGTTCTTC. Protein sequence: CASSPEAGVIRFRNEQFF. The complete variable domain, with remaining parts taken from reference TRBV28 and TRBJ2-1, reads DVKVTQSSRYLVKRTGEKVFLECVQDMDHENMFWYRQDPGLGLRLIYFSYDVKMKEKGDIPEGYSVSREKKERFSLILESASTNQTSMYLCASSPEAGVIRFRNEQFFGPGTRLTVL.

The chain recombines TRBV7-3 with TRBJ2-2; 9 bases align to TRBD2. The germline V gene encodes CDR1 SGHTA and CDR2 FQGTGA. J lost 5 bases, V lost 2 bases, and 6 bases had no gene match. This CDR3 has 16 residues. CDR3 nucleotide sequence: TGTGCCAGCAGCTTATGGCTAGCGGGGTCAACCGGGGAGCTGTTTTTT. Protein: CASSLWLAGSTGELFF.